This TCR beta chain was found in a study of T cell changes during pregnancy in multiple sclerosis. Looked up from germline, CDR1 is SNHLY and CDR2 is FYNNEI. The germline V and J ends were trimmed by 7 bases and 7 bases, with 14 bases remaining between them. CDR3 size: 12 residues. Here immunoSEQ multiplex PCR was the method, and the copy in TCRdb shows in-frame clones only, minus some. Of 30,000 to 35,000 clones listed, about nine tenths are singletons. This sequence originates from a female donor with multiple sclerosis, enrolled in a pregnancy study. The chain is built from TRBV2 and TRBJ2-7; D call uncertain. The sample was CD8+ T cells from peripheral blood mononuclear cells, taken in the first trimester of pregnancy. CDR3 nucleotide sequence: TGTGCCAGCATGACTCGCAACCGTGAGCAGTACTTC. This codes for CASMTRNREQYF.